One TCR beta chain is described in this entry. This specimen belongs to a study of blood T cell repertoires in COVID-19. Study-wide context: T cells, B-cell-depleted T cells, or PBMCs provided the cDNA or gDNA that served as material.

Methods used by the authors: Estimation of nucleated cell counts was performed using reference gene primer amplification. The repertoire was sequenced with immunoSEQ multiplex PCR; TCRdb's copy has only in-frame clones and lacks some. The DNA was the basis for D and trimming; V, J and clone size are from that table. The sample lists some 260,000 clones, roughly 88% occurring once. Germline-derived CDR1 and CDR2 are SGHRS and YFSETQ. CDR3 length: 13 amino acids. The trim removed 7 bases at V and 1 base at J, leaving 1 base unmatched. The V and J genes are TRBV5-1 and TRBJ1-5; 8 bases map to TRBD1. The source material was peripheral blood. The sequence derives from a man aged 80 or over with acute or convalescent COVID-19. CDR3 region: CASRQGSNQPQHF. The DNA for the CDR3 is TGCGCCAGCCGACAGGGGAGCAATCAGCCCCAGCATTTT.